This entry features one T cell receptor (beta chain) sequence. Its specificity is not known. This CDR3 is 11 amino acids long. Trimming took 2 bases from V and 12 from J, leaving 10 bases between them. This record comes from a study of CD8 T cells in ankylosing spondylitis. Study-level points and caveats: Relatively rare in peripheral blood, disease-linked clones were also CD8+. In synovial fluid and blood from reactive arthritis, some motif variants were previously reported. A TCR beta motif of eight highly homologous variants appeared characteristic of ankylosing spondylitis blood.

5'-RACE, quantitative and with molecular barcodes, yielded the TCR beta libraries. One entry per CDR3 protein results from TCRdb running MiXCR on the 5' RACE reads. This table has about 540,000 distinct CDR3 sequences, roughly 13% appearing once. The origin of this receptor is a male donor with ankylosing spondylitis. The chain couples TRBV12-3 or TRBV12-4 to TRBJ1-2; D gene uncertain. Sample: blood, either unsorted or a sorted T cell fraction (not recorded which). The DNA for the CDR3 is TGTGCCAGCAGTTTAACGGTAGAGGACACCTTC. Protein product: CASSLTVEDTF.